The entry below gives a single TCR beta chain sequence along with its context. The antigen remains undetermined. The read stops 3 residues short of the end of the CDR3; the missing end is completed from the germline J gene. CDR3 length: 15 amino acids. The germline CDR1 and CDR2 sequences are SNHLY and FYNNEI. V dropped 7 bases and J dropped 8; count of bases not matched to a gene: 11. The data originate from a study of T cell clonality in common variable immunodeficiency. Points from the study as a whole: CVID subjects showed higher TCRbeta clonality than healthy controls. Fewer TCRbeta clones were shared among CVID subjects than controls. In common variable immunodeficiency, TCR beta chains reportedly carried fewer deletions and N-nucleotide insertions.

Equal genomic DNA amounts from CVID and control samples were sequenced. The method was immunoSEQ multiplex PCR; TCRdb's version includes in-frame clones alone and lacks a portion of them. This table holds over 15,000 clones. This chain connects TRBV2 to TRBJ2-1, with 10 bases lining up with TRBD2. This TCR derives from a human donor with common variable immunodeficiency. Material: peripheral blood mononuclear cells. The sequenced part of the CDR3 DNA is TGTGCCAGCAACGGACTAGCGGAGAAGGGGGATGAG. Its translation: CASNGLAEKGDE. The whole CDR3 sequence reads CASNGLAEKGDEQFF.